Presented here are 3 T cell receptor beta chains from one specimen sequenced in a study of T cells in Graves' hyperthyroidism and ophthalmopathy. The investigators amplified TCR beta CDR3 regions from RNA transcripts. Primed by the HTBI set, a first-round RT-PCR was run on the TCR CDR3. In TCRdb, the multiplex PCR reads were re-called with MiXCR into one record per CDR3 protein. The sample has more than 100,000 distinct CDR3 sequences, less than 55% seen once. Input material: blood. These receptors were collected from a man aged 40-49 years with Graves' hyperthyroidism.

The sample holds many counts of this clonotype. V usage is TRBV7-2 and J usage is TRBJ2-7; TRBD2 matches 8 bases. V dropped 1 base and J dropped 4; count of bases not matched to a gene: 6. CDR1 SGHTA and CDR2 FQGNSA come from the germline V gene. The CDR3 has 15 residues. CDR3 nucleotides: TGTGCCAGCAGCTTAGGAAGCGGGGGTCCATACGAGCAGTACTTC. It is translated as CASSLGSGGPYEQYF.

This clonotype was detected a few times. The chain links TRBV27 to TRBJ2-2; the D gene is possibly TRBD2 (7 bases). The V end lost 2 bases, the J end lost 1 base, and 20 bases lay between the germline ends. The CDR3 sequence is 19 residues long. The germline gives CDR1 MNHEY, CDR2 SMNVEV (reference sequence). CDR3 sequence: CASSLRGGLSQLNTGELFF. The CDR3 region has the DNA TGTGCCAGCAGTTTAAGGGGGGGGCTGAGCCAATTGAACACCGGGGAGCTGTTTTTT.

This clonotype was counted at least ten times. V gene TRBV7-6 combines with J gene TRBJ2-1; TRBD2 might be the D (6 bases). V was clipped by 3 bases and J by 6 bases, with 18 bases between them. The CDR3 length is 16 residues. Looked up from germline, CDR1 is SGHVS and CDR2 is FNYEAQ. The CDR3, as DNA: TGTGCCAGCAGCTTGCGGCTGGGGACTCAGATCAATGAGCAGTTCTTC. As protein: CASSLRLGTQINEQFF.